These 27 T cell receptor beta chains were sequenced from one sample in a study of cytomegalovirus exposure and HLA in healthy donors. TCRdb keeps only in-frame clones here, not all; method: immunoSEQ multiplex PCR. Among 150,000 to 200,000 clones listed, around 82% were seen once. The sequenced material came from PBMCs. All receptors come from a man younger than 45 in good health and CMV-seropositive.

This chain connects TRBV5-6 to TRBJ2-3; no definite D call. Germline loops: CDR1 SGHDT, CDR2 YYEEEE. With 1 base removed from V and 0 bases from J, the gap between germline ends came to 9 bases. This CDR3 region has 15 residues. The CDR3 region has the DNA TGTGCCAGCAGCTTGTTGCTACGTAGCACAGATACGCAGTATTTT. Its protein product is CASSLLLRSTDTQYF.

This clone has a single count. The V call is TRBV7-9, the J call TRBJ2-3; the D gene is possibly TRBD2 (6 bases). The ends were cut back, 0 bases at V and 4 bases at J, with 17 bases in the middle. The CDR3 runs to 17 residues. Germline CDR1 and CDR2: SEHNR and FQNEAQ (reference sequence). The CDR3 DNA is TGTGCCAGCAGCTTAGCGCACGCGGGAATTGGGCCAGATACGCAGTATTTT. The encoded protein is CASSLAHAGIGPDTQYF.

The rearrangement joins TRBV4-2 to TRBJ2-1; D ambiguous. The germline V gene encodes CDR1 LGHNA and CDR2 YNFKEQ. This CDR3 comprises 22 residues. V lost 1 base to trimming and J lost 2 bases, with 30 bases between them. The CDR3 DNA reads TGTGCCAGCAGCCAAGTCGGTCTGCTAGTCCCCCGGAAGGTCCCGGCCTACAATGAGCAGTTCTTC. Protein product: CASSQVGLLVPRKVPAYNEQFF.

This chain uses TRBV9 with TRBJ2-1; D may be TRBD2 (6 bases). The ends were cut back, 0 bases at V and 4 bases at J, with 11 bases in the middle. The CDR3 loop spans 15 amino acids. CDR1 and CDR2 from the germline V gene are SGDLS and YYNGEE. The CDR3 DNA reads as TGTGCCAGCAGCGTAGCAGGAAGCGGGTACAATGAGCAGTTCTTC. Encoded protein: CASSVAGSGYNEQFF.

This rearrangement joins TRBV30 to TRBJ1-2; D is perhaps TRBD1 (5 bases). V shed 0 bases and J shed 6 bases, with 14 bases lying between them. The CDR3 spans 14 residues. CDR1 and CDR2 from the germline V gene are GTSNPN and SVGIG (reference sequence). The DNA for the CDR3 is TGTGCCTGGAGTGTACAAGAACAGGCCCATGGCTACACCTTC. Translation: CAWSVQEQAHGYTF.

The chain recombines TRBV7-9 with TRBJ2-1; 7 positions match TRBD1. The CDR3 totals 15 residues. The germline gives CDR1 SEHNR, CDR2 FQNEAQ (reference sequence). Unmatched junction bases numbered 12, after V lost 6 bases and J lost 7 bases. The DNA for the CDR3 is TGTGCCAGCAGTGGACCCAAGGGGGCTAGAAATGAGCAGTTCTTC. Residues: CASSGPKGARNEQFF.

V usage is TRBV7-3 and J usage is TRBJ2-2; D possibly corresponds to TRBD2 (6 bases). The V and J ends lost 5 bases and 6 bases respectively, with 16 bases between them. The CDR3 covers 15 residues. Germline CDR1 SGHTA, CDR2 FQGTGA. The CDR3 bases are TGTGCCAGCAGCCCAAGGGGCGGAGGGGCCGGGGAGCTGTTTTTT. Residues: CASSPRGGGAGELFF.

There are a few counts of this clone. The chain combines TRBV28 with TRBJ2-7; TRBD2 is a possible D gene (5 bases). This CDR3 contains 16 residues. Germline V lookup: CDR1 MDHEN, CDR2 SYDVKM. Deletions cut 3 bases from V and 2 bases from J, with 17 bases between. CDR3 sequence: CASSFHLAQLTYEQYF. CDR3 in DNA: TGTGCCAGCAGTTTTCATCTAGCACAGCTAACCTACGAGCAGTACTTC.

CDR3 in amino acids: CASSEHVPGQGTVYEQYF. CDR3 bases: TGTGCCAGCTCCGAACACGTGCCCGGACAGGGGACGGTCTACGAGCAGTACTTC. The rearrangement links TRBV18 to TRBJ2-7; TRBD1 aligns across 9 bases. The junction had 18 bases not matched to a gene; V was cut back by 6 bases and J by 3 bases. The CDR3 spans 18 residues. The V gene's germline CDR1 is KGHSH and CDR2 LQKENI.

The V call is TRBV27, the J call TRBJ2-5, with TRBD2 identical over 12 bases. The V and J ends lost 2 bases and 7 bases, in that order; junction bases with no gene match: 5. Germline CDR1 and CDR2: MNHEY and SMNVEV (reference sequence). The CDR3 extends over 15 amino acids. The CDR3 is CASSLRLAGVVTQYF. CDR3 DNA: TGTGCCAGCAGTTTAAGACTAGCGGGAGTGGTGACCCAGTACTTC.

The rearrangement joins TRBV5-1 to TRBJ2-2; D may be TRBD2 (5 bases). From germline, CDR1 is SGHRS and CDR2 YFSETQ. The CDR3 runs 15 residues. Trimming cost V 6 bases and J 3 bases, with 15 bases left between them. CDR3: CASTTTEAHTGELFF. The DNA of the CDR3 is TGCGCCAGCACCACCACGGAGGCTCACACCGGGGAGCTGTTTTTT.

The chain carries TRBV14 and TRBJ1-2, with D possibly being TRBD1 (5 bases). The CDR3 covers 17 residues. The V and J ends lost 0 bases and 1 base respectively, with 15 bases between them. Germline V gene data show CDR1 as SGHDN and CDR2 as FVKESK. The CDR3 DNA reads as TGTGCCAGCAGCCAAGATCGGCGGGGCCACTATAACTATGGCTACACCTTC. It specifies CASSQDRRGHYNYGYTF. Complete variable domain (other parts from reference TRBV14 and TRBJ1-2): EAGVTQFPSHSVIEKGQTVTLRCDPISGHDNLYWYRRVMGKEIKFLLHFVKESKQDESGMPNNRFLAERTGGTYSTLKVQPAELEDSGVYFCASSQDRRGHYNYGYTFGSGTRLTVV.

The rearrangement joins TRBV11-2 to TRBJ2-5; TRBD2 is a possible D gene (5 bases). V was cut by 0 bases and J by 2 bases, with 19 bases left in between. The CDR3 sequence is 18 residues long. Germline V CDR1 and CDR2: SGHAT, FQNNGV. The CDR3 here is CASSLELIGSDLQETQYF. CDR3 bases: TGTGCCAGCAGCTTAGAATTGATCGGTTCGGACTTACAAGAGACCCAGTACTTC.

This clone was seen only once. The CDR3 loop is CASSVGTEETQYF. In nucleotides, the CDR3 is TGCGCCAGCAGCGTCGGGACAGAAGAGACCCAGTACTTC. The chain recombines TRBV5-1 with TRBJ2-5; 7 positions match TRBD1. Germline loops: CDR1 SGHRS, CDR2 YFSETQ. The V segment lost 4 bases and the J segment 3 bases; nucleotides outside the gene matches: 3. This CDR3 contains 13 residues.

This chain joins TRBV7-9 and TRBJ2-7, with TRBD1 matching 10 bases. V was pared by 3 bases and J by 1 base, with 0 bases of the junction left unmatched. This CDR3 is 14 amino acids long. Looked up from germline, CDR1 is SEHNR and CDR2 is FQNEAQ (reference sequence). CDR3 coding DNA: TGTGCCAGCAGCTTGGACAGGGGGTCCTACGAGCAGTACTTC. Translation gives CASSLDRGSYEQYF.

The chain uses TRBV11-3 and TRBJ1-4; no firm D call. The CDR3 has 14 amino acids. Trimming removed 4 bases at V and 0 bases at J, with 6 bases between. Germline CDR1 and CDR2: SGHNT and YENEEA. The CDR3 DNA sequence: TGTGCCAGCAGCTCCCTAGCAACTAATGAAAAACTGTTTTTT. Translation gives CASSSLATNEKLFF.

The chain couples TRBV6-5 to TRBJ1-2; TRBD1 matches 8 bases. The germline CDR1 and CDR2 sequences are MNHEY and SVGAGI. The CDR3 is made up of 13 amino acids. Trimming at V came to 6 bases and at J to 3 bases, leaving 3 bases not matched to a gene. The CDR3 is CASRMDRDYGYTF. The CDR3 DNA sequence: TGTGCCAGCAGGATGGACAGGGACTATGGCTACACCTTC.

V usage is TRBV7-9 and J usage is TRBJ1-2; tentative D call: TRBD1 (5 bases). The CDR3 sequence is 15 residues long. Germline CDR1 SEHNR, CDR2 FQNEAQ (reference sequence). Trimming took 0 bases from V and 8 from J, leaving 16 bases between them. CDR3 region: CASSLAGGYSGGYTF. The CDR3 DNA reads as TGTGCCAGCAGCTTAGCGGGGGGATATTCGGGAGGCTACACCTTC.

The chain links TRBV20-1 to TRBJ1-1; D is unclear. The CDR3 loop spans 11 amino acids. The V gene lost 1 base and the J gene lost 3 bases, with 3 bases spanning the gap. From germline, CDR1 is DFQATT and CDR2 SNEGSKA (reference sequence). CDR3 protein: CSARADTEAFF. CDR3 DNA sequence: TGCAGTGCTAGAGCAGACACTGAAGCTTTCTTT.

This clone was counted a single time. The V call is TRBV6-5, the J call TRBJ2-1; D might be TRBD2 (5 bases). V was shortened by 5 bases and J by 5 bases, with 16 bases between the two germline ends. CDR3 length: 15 residues. Per germline, CDR1 MNHEY and CDR2 SVGAGI. This chain's CDR3 is CASSIRGGLNNEQFF. CDR3 bases: TGTGCCAGCAGTATTCGAGGAGGCCTGAACAATGAGCAGTTCTTC.

The chain is built from TRBV18 and TRBJ1-3; tentatively, D is TRBD1 (6 bases). CDR1 KGHSH and CDR2 LQKENI come from the germline V gene. The CDR3 spans 15 residues. The V and J ends lost 2 bases and 4 bases respectively, with 12 bases between them. The CDR3 region has the DNA TGTGCCAGCTCACCATCGGCAGGGGAAGGAAACACCATATATTTT. Translating it yields CASSPSAGEGNTIYF.

The chain has TRBV5-8 and TRBJ1-1; no clear D. Per germline, CDR1 SGHTS and CDR2 YDEGEE. V lost 1 base, J lost 5 bases, and 6 bases lay in between. The CDR3 has 12 amino acids. CDR3 amino acids: CASSLIRTEAFF. The CDR3 nucleotides are TGTGCCAGCAGCTTGATCAGGACTGAAGCTTTCTTT. Full variable domain (outside the CDR3, taken from reference TRBV5-8 and TRBJ1-1): EAGVTQSPTHLIKTRGQQATLRCSPISGHTSVYWYQQALGLGLQFLLWYDEGEERNRGNFPPRFSGRQFPNYSSELNVNALELEDSALYLCASSLIRTEAFFGQGTRLTVV.

V gene TRBV6-4 combines with J gene TRBJ1-1, with 7 bases aligning to TRBD1. Germline V gene data show CDR1 as MRHNA and CDR2 as SNTAGT. This CDR3 has 13 residues. Trimming removed 0 bases from V and 8 bases from J; junction bases left unmatched: 3. In DNA form, the CDR3 reads TGTGCCAGCAGTGACTCAGAGGGGGCCGAAGCTTTCTTT. Translating gives CASSDSEGAEAFF.

The chain joins TRBV2 to TRBJ1-2, with D possibly TRBD1 on 6 matching bases. The V end was cut by 6 bases, the J end by 4 bases, with 12 bases between. CDR1 is SNHLY, CDR2 FYNNEI, per germline. This CDR3 is 13 amino acids long. The CDR3 sequence: CASRPQGLYGYTF. CDR3 coding DNA: TGTGCCAGCAGGCCACAGGGTCTCTATGGCTACACCTTC.

The chain uses TRBV28 and TRBJ2-1; perhaps TRBD2 as D (5 bases). The CDR3 contains 12 residues. Trimming shortened V by 6 bases and J by 6 bases, and 9 bases separated the two germline ends. The V gene's germline CDR1 is MDHEN and CDR2 SYDVKM. In DNA form, the CDR3 reads TGTGCCAGCAGCCCGGGGTCCAATGAGCAGTTCTTC. Translated, it gives CASSPGSNEQFF.

This chain joins TRBV7-9 and TRBJ2-5, with D possibly matching TRBD1 (5 bases). Germline CDR1 and CDR2: SEHNR and FQNEAQ (reference sequence). The CDR3 is 14 residues long. Trimming left V 3 bases short and J 2 bases short, with 10 bases between. CDR3 in amino acids: CASSFTGLQETQYF. The CDR3 nucleotides read TGTGCCAGCAGCTTTACAGGTCTACAAGAGACCCAGTACTTC. Combining the CDR3 with reference TRBV7-9 and TRBJ2-5 gives the whole variable domain DTGVSQNPRHKITKRGQNVTFRCDPISEHNRLYWYRQTLGQGPEFLTYFQNEAQLEKSRLLSDRFSAERPKGSFSTLEIQRTEQGDSAMYLCASSFTGLQETQYFGPGTRLLVL.

This chain uses TRBV6-4 with TRBJ1-5, with a possible D match to TRBD1 (5 bases). This CDR3 has 16 amino acids. With 7 bases removed from V and 2 bases from J, the gap between germline ends came to 18 bases. Germline CDR1 reads MRHNA; CDR2 reads SNTAGT. CDR3 residues: CASTHLLGEGNQPQHF. Written as DNA, the CDR3 is TGTGCCAGCACACACCTCCTGGGGGAGGGCAATCAGCCCCAGCATTTT.